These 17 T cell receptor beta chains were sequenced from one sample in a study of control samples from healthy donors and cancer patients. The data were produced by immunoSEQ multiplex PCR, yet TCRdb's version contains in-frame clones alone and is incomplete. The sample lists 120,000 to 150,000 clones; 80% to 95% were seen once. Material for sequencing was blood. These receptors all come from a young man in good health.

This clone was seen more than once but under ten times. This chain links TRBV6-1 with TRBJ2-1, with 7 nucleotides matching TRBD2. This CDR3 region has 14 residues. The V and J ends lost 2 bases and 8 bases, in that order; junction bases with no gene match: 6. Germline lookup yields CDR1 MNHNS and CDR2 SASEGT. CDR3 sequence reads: CASSEIWGRDEQFF. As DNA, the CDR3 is TGTGCCAGCAGTGAAATATGGGGGAGGGATGAGCAGTTCTTC.

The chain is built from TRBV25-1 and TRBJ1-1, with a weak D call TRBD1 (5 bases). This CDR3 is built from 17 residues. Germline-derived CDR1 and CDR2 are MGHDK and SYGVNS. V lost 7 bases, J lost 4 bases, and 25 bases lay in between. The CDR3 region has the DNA TGTGCCAGCACTTCCCCAGGGACTTCCAGGTCGGGCACTGAAGCTTTCTTT. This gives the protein CASTSPGTSRSGTEAFF. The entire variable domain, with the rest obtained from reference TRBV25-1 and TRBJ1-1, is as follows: EADIYQTPRYLVIGTGKKITLECSQTMGHDKMYWYQQDPGMELHLIHYSYGVNSTEKGDLSSESTVSRIRTEHFPLTLESARPSHTSQYLCASTSPGTSRSGTEAFFGQGTRLTVV.

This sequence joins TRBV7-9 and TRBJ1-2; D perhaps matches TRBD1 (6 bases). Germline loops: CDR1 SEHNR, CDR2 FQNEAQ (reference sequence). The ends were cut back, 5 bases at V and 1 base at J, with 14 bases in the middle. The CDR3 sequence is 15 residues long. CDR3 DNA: TGTGCCAGCAGCGCAGCGGACAGTAATAACTATGGCTACACCTTC. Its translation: CASSAADSNNYGYTF.

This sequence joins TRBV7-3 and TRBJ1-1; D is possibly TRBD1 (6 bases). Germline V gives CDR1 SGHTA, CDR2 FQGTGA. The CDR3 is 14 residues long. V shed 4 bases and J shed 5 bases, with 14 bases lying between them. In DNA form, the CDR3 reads TGTGCCAGCAGCTCGAAGGGGGGGAAAACTGAAGCTTTCTTT. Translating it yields CASSSKGGKTEAFF.

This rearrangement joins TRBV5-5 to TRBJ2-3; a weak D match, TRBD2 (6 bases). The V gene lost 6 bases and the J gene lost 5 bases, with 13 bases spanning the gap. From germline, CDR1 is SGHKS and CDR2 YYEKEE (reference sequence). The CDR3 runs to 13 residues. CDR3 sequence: CASTPPGVDTQYF. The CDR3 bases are TGTGCCAGCACCCCCCCGGGGGTAGATACGCAGTATTTT.

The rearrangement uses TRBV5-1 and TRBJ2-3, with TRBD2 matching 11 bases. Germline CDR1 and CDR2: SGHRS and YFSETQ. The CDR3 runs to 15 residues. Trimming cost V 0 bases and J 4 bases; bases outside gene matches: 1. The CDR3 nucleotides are TGCGCCAGCAGCTTGGAACTAGCGGGGGCAGATACGCAGTATTTT. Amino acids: CASSLELAGADTQYF. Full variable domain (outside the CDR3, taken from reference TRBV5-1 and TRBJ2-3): KAGVTQTPRYLIKTRGQQVTLSCSPISGHRSVSWYQQTPGQGLQFLFEYFSETQRNKGNFPGRFSGRQFSNSRSEMNVSTLELGDSALYLCASSLELAGADTQYFGPGTRLTVL.

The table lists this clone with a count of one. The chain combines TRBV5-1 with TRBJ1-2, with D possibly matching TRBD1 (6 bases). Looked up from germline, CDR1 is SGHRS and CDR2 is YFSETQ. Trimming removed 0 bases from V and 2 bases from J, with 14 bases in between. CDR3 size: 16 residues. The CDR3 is CASSLGVWGLNYGYTF. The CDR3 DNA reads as TGCGCCAGCAGCTTGGGGGTCTGGGGGCTGAACTATGGCTACACCTTC. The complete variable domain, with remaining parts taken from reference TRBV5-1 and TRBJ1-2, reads KAGVTQTPRYLIKTRGQQVTLSCSPISGHRSVSWYQQTPGQGLQFLFEYFSETQRNKGNFPGRFSGRQFSNSRSEMNVSTLELGDSALYLCASSLGVWGLNYGYTFGSGTRLTVV.

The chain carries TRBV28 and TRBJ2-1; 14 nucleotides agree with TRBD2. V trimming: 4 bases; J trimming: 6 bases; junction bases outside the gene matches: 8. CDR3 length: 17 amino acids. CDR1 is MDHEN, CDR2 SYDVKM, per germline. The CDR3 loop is CASSSASGLAGVNEQFF. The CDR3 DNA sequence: TGTGCCAGCAGTTCCGCGTCGGGACTAGCGGGGGTCAATGAGCAGTTCTTC.

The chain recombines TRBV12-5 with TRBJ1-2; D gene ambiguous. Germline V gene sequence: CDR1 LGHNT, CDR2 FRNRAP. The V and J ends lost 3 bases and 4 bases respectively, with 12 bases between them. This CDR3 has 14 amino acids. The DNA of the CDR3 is TGTGCTAGTGGTTTCGGGGTGGAGGGCTATGGCTACACCTTC. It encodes CASGFGVEGYGYTF.

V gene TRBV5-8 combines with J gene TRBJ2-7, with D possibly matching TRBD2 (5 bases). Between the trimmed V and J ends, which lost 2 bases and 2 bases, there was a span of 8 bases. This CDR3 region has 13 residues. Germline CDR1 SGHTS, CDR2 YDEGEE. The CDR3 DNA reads TGTGCCAGCAGCTTTTTGGGAGCCTACGAGCAGTACTTC. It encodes CASSFLGAYEQYF.

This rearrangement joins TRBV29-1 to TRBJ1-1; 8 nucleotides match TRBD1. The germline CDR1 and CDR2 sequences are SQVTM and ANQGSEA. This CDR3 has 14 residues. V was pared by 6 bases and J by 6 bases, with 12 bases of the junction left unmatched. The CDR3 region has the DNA TGCAGCGTAGAGGAGACAGGGGTTAAGGCTGAAGCTTTCTTT. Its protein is CSVEETGVKAEAFF.

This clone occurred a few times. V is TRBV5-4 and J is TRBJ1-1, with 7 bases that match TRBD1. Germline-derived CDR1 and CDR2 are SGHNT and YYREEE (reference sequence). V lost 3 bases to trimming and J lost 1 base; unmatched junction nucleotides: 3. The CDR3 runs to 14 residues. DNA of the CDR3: TGTGCCAGCAGCTGGACAGGACGGAACACTGAAGCTTTCTTT. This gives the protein CASSWTGRNTEAFF. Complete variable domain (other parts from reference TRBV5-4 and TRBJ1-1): ETGVTQSPTHLIKTRGQQVTLRCSSQSGHNTVSWYQQALGQGPQFIFQYYREEENGRGNFPPRFSGLQFPNYSSELNVNALELDDSALYLCASSWTGRNTEAFFGQGTRLTVV.

This chain's CDR3 is CASSSTGVRGYTF. The CDR3 nucleotides are TGTGCCAGCAGTTCAACAGGGGTTCGGGGCTACACCTTC. The chain has TRBV27 and TRBJ1-2; TRBD1 aligns across 7 bases. Germline-derived CDR1 and CDR2 are MNHEY and SMNVEV (reference sequence). This CDR3 contains 13 residues. The V gene end was trimmed by 4 bases and the J gene end by 8 bases; junction bases not matched to a gene: 7.

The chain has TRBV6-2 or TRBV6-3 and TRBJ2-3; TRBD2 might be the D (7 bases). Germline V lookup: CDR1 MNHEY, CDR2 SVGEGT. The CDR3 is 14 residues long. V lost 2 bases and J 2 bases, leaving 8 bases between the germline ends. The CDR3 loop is CASSYGGATDTQYF. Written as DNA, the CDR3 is TGTGCCAGCAGTTACGGGGGGGCCACAGATACGCAGTATTTT.

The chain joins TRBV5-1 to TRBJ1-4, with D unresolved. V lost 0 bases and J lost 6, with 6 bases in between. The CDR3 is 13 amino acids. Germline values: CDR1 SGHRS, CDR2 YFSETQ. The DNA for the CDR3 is TGCGCCAGCAGCTTGGGAAGGGATGAAAAACTGTTTTTT. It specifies CASSLGRDEKLFF.

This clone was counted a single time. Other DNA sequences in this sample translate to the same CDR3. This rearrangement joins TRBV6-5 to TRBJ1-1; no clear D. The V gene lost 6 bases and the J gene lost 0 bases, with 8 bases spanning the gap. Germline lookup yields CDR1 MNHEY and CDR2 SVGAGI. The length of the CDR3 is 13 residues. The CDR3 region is CASSPTVNTEAFF. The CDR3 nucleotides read TGTGCCAGCAGCCCAACAGTGAACACTGAAGCTTTCTTT.

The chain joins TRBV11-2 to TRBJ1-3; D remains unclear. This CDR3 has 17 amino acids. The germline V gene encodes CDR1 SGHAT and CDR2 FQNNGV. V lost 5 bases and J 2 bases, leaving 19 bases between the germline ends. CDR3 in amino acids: CASSRRIFRGTGNTIYF. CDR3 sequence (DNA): TGTGCCAGCAGCCGACGTATTTTTCGGGGAACTGGAAACACCATATATTTT. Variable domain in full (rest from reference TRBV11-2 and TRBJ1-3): EAGVAQSPRYKIIEKRQSVAFWCNPISGHATLYWYQQILGQGPKLLIQFQNNGVVDDSQLPKDRFSAERLKGVDSTLKIQPAKLEDSAVYLCASSRRIFRGTGNTIYFGEGSWLTVV.